This T cell receptor (beta chain) was retrieved from a study of blood T cell repertoires in COVID-19 (dated by TCRdb to about 2020). Regarding the research as a whole: The collaborator samples originated in the United States, Italy and Spain and spanned the acute and convalescent phases of COVID-19. Where HLA class I and class II types were available, the types were taken from metadata supplied by the sample provider, not from assay-based typing. The material from the prospective study consisted of cDNA or gDNA derived from T cells, B-cell-depleted T cells, or PBMCs. Nearly every sample came with metadata listing a de-identified subject ID, COVID-19 status, age in years and sex. The samples were drawn from the first 160 participants of the ongoing ImmuneRACE study and from 1,254 subjects provided by 6 global collaborators. Deeply sampled blood TCRbeta repertoires from subjects exposed to, actively infected with, or recovered from COVID-19 were included in the dataset. A freely available public database, intended as a resource for researchers studying the immune response to SARS-CoV-2, is where the repertoires were released. The full study reports these points: The quantity of clinical and demographic metadata differed by source and by participant and was supplied without curation.

Unmatched junction bases come to 9, with V trimmed by 3 bases and J by 8 bases. The CDR1 and CDR2 encoded by the germline V gene (reference sequence) are GTSNPN and SVGIG. The CDR3 measures 14 amino acids from cysteine to phenylalanine. Only CDR3 DNA remains: 42 bases, in frame from the first base. Collaborating institutions collected whole blood in K2EDTA tubes following their own protocols. Collaborator samples were shipped for TCRbeta analysis as frozen whole blood, isolated PBMCs, or DNA extracted from either sample type. TCRbeta CDR3 regions were amplified from genomic DNA by means of the immunoSEQ Assay, a bias-controlled multiplex PCR. The original pipeline was this. Within the assay, amplification of reference gene primers was used to estimate how many nucleated cells each sample contained. To quantify the absolute abundance of each unique TCRbeta CDR3 rearrangement, sequence reads were collapsed and filtered. For each sample, productive Simpson clonality was calculated as the square root of Simpson's diversity index across productive rearrangements. The table comes from immuneACCESS by way of TCRdb, which keeps in-frame sequences with V and J called. Part of the clones is missing from these tables; in studies checked, under half for an unresolved V gene and the rest for unknown reasons. From that table come the V and J calls and clone size; the DNA was used to work out D and trimming. The sample table contains under 100,000 clones; only one count was recorded for around 88% of them. The ten largest clonotypes hold more than 15% of the sample.

As regards this clone: Its antigen is not yet known. No much larger clonotype is one base removed from it; base qualities were not supplied.

The chain is assembled from TRBV30 and TRBJ1-4, with 7 junctional bases fitting TRBD1. The sequencing input was peripheral blood. The receptor comes from a woman in her fifties or sixties with acute or convalescent COVID-19. The CDR3 has the sequence CAWSPTGLQEKLFF. The base sequence is TGTGCCTGGAGCCCGACAGGGCTGCAAGAAAAACTGTTTTTT. With all but the CDR3 taken from the reference TRBV30 and TRBJ1-4 genes, the full variable domain is: SQTIHQWPATLVQPVGSPLSLECTVEGTSNPNLYWYRQAAGRGLQLLFYSVGIGQISSEVPQNLSASRPQDRQFILSSKKLLLSDSGFYLCAWSPTGLQEKLFFGSGTQLSVL.